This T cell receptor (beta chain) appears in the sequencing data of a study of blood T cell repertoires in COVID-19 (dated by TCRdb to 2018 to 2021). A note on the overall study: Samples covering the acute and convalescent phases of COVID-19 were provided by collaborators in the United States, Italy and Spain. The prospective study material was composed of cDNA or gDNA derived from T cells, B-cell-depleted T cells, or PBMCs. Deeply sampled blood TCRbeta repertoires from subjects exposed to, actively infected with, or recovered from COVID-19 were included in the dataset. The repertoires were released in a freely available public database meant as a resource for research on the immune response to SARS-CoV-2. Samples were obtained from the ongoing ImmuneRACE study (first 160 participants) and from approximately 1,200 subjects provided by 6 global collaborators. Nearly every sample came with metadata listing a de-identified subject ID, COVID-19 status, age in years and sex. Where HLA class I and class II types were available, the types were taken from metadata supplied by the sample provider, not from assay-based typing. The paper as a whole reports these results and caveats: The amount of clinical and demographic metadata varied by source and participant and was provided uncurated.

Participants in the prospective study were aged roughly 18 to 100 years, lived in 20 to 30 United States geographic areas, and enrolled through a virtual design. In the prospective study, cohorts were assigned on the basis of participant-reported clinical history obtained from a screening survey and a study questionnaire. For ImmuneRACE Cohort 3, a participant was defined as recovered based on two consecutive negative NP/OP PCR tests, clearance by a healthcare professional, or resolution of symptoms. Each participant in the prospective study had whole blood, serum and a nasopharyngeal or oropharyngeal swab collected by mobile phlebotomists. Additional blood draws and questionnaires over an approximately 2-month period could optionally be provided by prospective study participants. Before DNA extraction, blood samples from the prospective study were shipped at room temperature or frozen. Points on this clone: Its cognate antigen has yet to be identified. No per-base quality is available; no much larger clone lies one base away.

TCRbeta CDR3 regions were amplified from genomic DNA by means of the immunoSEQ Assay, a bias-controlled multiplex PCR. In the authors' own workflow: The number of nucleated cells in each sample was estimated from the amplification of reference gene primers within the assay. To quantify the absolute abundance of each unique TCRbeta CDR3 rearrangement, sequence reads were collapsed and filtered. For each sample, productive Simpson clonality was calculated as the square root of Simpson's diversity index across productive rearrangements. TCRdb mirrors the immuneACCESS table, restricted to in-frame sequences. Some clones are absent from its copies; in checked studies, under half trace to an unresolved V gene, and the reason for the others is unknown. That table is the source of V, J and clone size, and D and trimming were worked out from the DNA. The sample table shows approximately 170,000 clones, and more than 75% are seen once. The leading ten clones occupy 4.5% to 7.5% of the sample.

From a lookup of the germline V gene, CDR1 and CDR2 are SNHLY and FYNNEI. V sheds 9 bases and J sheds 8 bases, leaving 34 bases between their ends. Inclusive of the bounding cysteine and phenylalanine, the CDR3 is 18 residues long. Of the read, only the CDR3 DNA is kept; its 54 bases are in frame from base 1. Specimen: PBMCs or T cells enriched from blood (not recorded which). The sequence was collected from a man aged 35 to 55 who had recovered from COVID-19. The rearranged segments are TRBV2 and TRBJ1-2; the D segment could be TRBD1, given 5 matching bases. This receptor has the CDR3 CASSTTPGLGWTIKGYTF. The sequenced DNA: TGTGCCAGTAGCACCACTCCGGGACTGGGTTGGACAATTAAGGGCTACACCTTC. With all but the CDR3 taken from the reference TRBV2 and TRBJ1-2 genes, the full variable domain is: EPEVTQTPSHQVTQMGQEVILRCVPISNHLYFYWYRQILGQKVEFLVSFYNNEISEKSEIFDDQFSVERPDGSNFTLKIRSTKLEDSAMYFCASSTTPGLGWTIKGYTFGSGTRLTVV.